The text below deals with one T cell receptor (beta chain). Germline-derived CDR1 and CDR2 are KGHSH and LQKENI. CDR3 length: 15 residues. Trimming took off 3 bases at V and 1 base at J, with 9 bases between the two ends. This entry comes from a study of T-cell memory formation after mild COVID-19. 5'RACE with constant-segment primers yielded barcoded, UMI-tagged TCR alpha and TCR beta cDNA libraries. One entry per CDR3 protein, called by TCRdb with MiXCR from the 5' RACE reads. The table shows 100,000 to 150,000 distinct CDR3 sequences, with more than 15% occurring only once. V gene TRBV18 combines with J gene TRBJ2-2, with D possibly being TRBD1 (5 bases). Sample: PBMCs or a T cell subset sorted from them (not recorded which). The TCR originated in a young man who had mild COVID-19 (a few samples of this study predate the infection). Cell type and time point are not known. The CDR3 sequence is CASSPTTVNTGELFF. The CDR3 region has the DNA TGTGCCAGCTCACCCACGACAGTGAACACCGGGGAGCTGTTTTTT.